The sequence of this T cell receptor beta chain was determined in a study of T cell repertoires in cytomegalovirus infection. Background on the study: CMV epitopes used comprised recently identified HLA-C-restricted ones and well-studied HLA-B-restricted ones. Public TCR beta signatures provided an indication of both CMV infection and a matching HLA type.

Notes on the study in general: CMV carriers with the relevant HLA were identified by cumulative public TCR beta family frequency. CMV-specific TCR beta clonotypes restricted by HLA-C were the ones dominating the ex vivo response.

V was pared by 4 bases and J by 10 bases, with 22 bases between. The CDR3 consists of 15 residues. CDR1 and CDR2 from the germline V gene are MGHRA and YSYEKL. TCRdb recomputed calls from the reads with MiXCR, one row per CDR3 protein. The table lists about a million distinct CDR3 sequences, 25% to 40% of them singletons. Remarks on this clonotype: Its antigen is undetermined.

The receptor was isolated from a human donor in good health (CMV status not recorded). Some clones in this sample may be carry-over from other donors' samples. The sequences come from cultured CD8+ T cells from PBMCs, collected from culture after CMV antigen stimulation. The gene calls are TRBV4-1 and TRBJ1-1, with D possibly being TRBD1 (5 bases). The CDR3 bases are TGCGCCAGCAGCCCGCTGGTAAGCATGCCCGGGGGAGCTTTCTTT. Its protein product is CASSPLVSMPGGAFF.